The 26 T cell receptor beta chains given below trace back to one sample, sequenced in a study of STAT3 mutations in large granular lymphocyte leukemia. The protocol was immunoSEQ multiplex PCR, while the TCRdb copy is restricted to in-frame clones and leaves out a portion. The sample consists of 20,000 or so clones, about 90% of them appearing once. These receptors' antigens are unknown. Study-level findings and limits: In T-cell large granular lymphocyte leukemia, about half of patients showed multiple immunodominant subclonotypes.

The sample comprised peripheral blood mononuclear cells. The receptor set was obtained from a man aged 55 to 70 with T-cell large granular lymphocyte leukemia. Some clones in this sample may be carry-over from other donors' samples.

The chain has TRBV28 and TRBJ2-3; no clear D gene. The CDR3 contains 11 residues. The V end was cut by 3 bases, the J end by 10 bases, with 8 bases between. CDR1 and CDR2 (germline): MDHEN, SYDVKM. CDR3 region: CASSLRDSQYF. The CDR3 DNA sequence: TGTGCCAGCAGTTTGCGAGACTCGCAGTATTTT.

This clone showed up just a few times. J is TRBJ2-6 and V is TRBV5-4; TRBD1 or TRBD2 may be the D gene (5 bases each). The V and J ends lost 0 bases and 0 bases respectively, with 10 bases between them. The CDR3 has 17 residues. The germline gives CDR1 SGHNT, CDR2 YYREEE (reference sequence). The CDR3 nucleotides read TGTGCCAGCAGCTTGGGGGGGTTCTCCTCTGGGGCCAACGTCCTGACTTTC. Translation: CASSLGGFSSGANVLTF. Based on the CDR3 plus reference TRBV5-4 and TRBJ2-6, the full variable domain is ETGVTQSPTHLIKTRGQQVTLRCSSQSGHNTVSWYQQALGQGPQFIFQYYREEENGRGNFPPRFSGLQFPNYSSELNVNALELDDSALYLCASSLGGFSSGANVLTFGAGSRLTVL.

The CDR3 loop is CAGAKSGRADTQYF. The CDR3 DNA sequence: TGCGCCGGAGCAAAAAGCGGGAGGGCAGATACGCAGTATTTT. J is TRBJ2-3 and V is TRBV10-2; 10 nucleotides line up with TRBD2. The V segment lost 11 bases and the J segment 4 bases; nucleotides outside the gene matches: 9. Germline V gene sequence: CDR1 WSHSY, CDR2 SAAADI. The CDR3 is 14 amino acids.

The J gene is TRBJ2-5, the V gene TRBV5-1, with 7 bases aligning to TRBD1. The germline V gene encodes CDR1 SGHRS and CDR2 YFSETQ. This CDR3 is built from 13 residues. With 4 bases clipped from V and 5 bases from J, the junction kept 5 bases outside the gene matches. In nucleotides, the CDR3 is TGCGCCAGCAGCAGAGGGGGCGAGGAGACCCAGTACTTC. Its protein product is CASSRGGEETQYF.

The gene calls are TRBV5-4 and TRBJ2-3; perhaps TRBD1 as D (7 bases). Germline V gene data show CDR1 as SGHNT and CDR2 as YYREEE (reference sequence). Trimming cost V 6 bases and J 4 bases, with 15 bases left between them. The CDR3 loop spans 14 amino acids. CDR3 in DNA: TGTGCCAGCACCTACCAGGGGGGCCCAGATACGCAGTATTTT. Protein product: CASTYQGGPDTQYF. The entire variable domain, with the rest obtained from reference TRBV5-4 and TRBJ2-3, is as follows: ETGVTQSPTHLIKTRGQQVTLRCSSQSGHNTVSWYQQALGQGPQFIFQYYREEENGRGNFPPRFSGLQFPNYSSELNVNALELDDSALYLCASTYQGGPDTQYFGPGTRLTVL.

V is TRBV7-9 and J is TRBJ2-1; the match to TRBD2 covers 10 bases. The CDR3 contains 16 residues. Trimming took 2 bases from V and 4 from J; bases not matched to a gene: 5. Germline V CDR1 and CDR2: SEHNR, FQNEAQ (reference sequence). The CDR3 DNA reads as TGTGCCAGCAGCTTATCACTAGCGGGGACATACAATGAGCAGTTCTTC. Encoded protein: CASSLSLAGTYNEQFF.

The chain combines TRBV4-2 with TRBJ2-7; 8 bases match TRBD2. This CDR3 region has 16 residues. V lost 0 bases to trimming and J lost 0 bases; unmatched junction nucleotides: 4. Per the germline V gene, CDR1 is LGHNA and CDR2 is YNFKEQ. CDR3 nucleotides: TGTGCCAGCAGCCAAGATGCTAGCGGGCGCTCCTACGAGCAGTACTTC. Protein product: CASSQDASGRSYEQYF.

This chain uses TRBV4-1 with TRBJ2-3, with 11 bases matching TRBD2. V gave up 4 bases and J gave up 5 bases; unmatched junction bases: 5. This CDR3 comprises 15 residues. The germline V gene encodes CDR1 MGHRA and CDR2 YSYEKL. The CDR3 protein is CASSPTLAGEDTQYF. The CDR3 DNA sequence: TGCGCCAGCAGCCCCACACTAGCGGGAGAAGATACGCAGTATTTT.

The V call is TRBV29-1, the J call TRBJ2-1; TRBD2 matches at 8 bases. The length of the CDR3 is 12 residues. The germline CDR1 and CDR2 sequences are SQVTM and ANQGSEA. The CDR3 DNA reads TGCAGAACCAAGAGCGGGAGTGATGAGCAGTTCTTC. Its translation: CRTKSGSDEQFF.

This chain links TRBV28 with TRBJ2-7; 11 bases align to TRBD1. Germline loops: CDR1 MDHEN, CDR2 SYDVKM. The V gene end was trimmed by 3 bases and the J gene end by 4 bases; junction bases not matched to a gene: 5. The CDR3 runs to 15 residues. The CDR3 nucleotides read TGTGCCAGCAGTTTGGGACAGGGGGTAATGTACGAGCAGTACTTC. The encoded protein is CASSLGQGVMYEQYF.

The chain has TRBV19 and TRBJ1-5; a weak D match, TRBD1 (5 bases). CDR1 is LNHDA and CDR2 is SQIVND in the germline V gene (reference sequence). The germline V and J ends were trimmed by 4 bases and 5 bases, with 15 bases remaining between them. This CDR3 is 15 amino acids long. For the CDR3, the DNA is TGTGCCAGTAGTACGGGGCAGGGAGGGGATCAGCCCCAGCATTTT. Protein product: CASSTGQGGDQPQHF.

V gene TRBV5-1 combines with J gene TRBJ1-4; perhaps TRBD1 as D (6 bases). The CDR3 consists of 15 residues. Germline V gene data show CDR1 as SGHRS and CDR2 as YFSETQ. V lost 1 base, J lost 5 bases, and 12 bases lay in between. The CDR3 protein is CASSLWSGANEKLFF. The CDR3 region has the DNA TGCGCCAGCAGCTTGTGGTCAGGGGCGAATGAAAAACTGTTTTTT.

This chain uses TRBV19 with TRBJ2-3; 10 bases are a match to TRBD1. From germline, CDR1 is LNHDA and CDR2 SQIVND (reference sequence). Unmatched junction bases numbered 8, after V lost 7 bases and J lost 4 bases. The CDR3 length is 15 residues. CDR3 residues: CASTEGQGIADTQYF. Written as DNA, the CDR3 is TGTGCCAGTACCGAGGGACAGGGGATTGCAGATACGCAGTATTTT.

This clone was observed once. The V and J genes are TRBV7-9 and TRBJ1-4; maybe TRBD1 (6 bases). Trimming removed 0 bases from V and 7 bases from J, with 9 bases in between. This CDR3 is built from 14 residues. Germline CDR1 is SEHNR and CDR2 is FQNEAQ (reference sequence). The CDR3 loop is CASSLAQGGEKLFF. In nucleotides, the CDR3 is TGTGCCAGCAGCTTAGCACAGGGAGGTGAAAAACTGTTTTTT.

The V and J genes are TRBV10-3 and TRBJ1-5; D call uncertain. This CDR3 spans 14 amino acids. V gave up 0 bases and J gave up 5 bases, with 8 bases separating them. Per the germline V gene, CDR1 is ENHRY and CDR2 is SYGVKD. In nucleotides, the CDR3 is TGTGCCATCAGTGAGTCTACCCGCGATCAGCCCCAGCATTTT. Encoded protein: CAISESTRDQPQHF.

In DNA, the CDR3 is TGTGCCAGCAGTGAAAGGACGGCCCAGGGAGCTTTCTTT. Translated, it gives CASSERTAQGAFF. The rearrangement joins TRBV6-1 to TRBJ1-1; D may be TRBD1 (5 bases). Per germline, CDR1 MNHNS and CDR2 SASEGT. The length of the CDR3 is 13 residues. V was trimmed by 2 bases and J by 10 bases, leaving 14 bases between them.

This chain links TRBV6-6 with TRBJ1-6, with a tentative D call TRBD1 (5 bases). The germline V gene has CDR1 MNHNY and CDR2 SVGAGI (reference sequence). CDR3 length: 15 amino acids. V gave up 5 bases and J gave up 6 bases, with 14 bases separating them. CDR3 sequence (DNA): TGTGCCAGCAGTCCGCTCGGGGGGGGTAATTCACCCCTCCACTTT. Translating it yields CASSPLGGGNSPLHF.

The CDR3 nucleotides are TGTGCCAGCAGCCATAACCCGGGACAGGGGACCTACAATGAGCAGTTCTTC. This gives the protein CASSHNPGQGTYNEQFF. The J gene is TRBJ2-1, the V gene TRBV7-2; TRBD1 matches 10 bases. Trimming removed 5 bases from V and 2 bases from J; junction bases left unmatched: 9. The CDR3 runs 17 residues. The germline gives CDR1 SGHTA, CDR2 FQGNSA.

The CDR3, as DNA: TGTGCCAGCAGTTACTCGAGAGGACTAGGGGGAGATACGCAGTATTTT. Amino acids: CASSYSRGLGGDTQYF. This chain uses TRBV6-5 with TRBJ2-3; possible D gene TRBD2, 7 bases. There are 16 residues in the CDR3. Germline CDR1 reads MNHEY; CDR2 reads SVGAGI. V gave up 0 bases and J gave up 5 bases, with 15 bases separating them.

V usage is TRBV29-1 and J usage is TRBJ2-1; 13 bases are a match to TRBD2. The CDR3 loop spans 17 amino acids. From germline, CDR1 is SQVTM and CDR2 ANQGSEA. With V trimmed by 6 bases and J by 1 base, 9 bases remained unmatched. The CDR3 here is CSVRGGLAGPSYNEQFF. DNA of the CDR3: TGCAGCGTCCGGGGGGGACTAGCGGGGCCTTCCTACAATGAGCAGTTCTTC.

This chain's CDR3 is CASRDRAQGTEAFF. The CDR3 DNA reads TGTGCCAGCAGAGACCGGGCTCAAGGGACTGAAGCTTTCTTT. The chain uses TRBV5-4 and TRBJ1-1, with D hard to call. The V end lost 5 bases, the J end lost 5 bases, and 16 bases lay between the germline ends. Germline V gene lookup returns CDR1 SGHNT and CDR2 YYREEE (reference sequence). The CDR3 spans 14 residues. Full variable domain (remainder filled in from reference TRBV5-4 and TRBJ1-1): ETGVTQSPTHLIKTRGQQVTLRCSSQSGHNTVSWYQQALGQGPQFIFQYYREEENGRGNFPPRFSGLQFPNYSSELNVNALELDDSALYLCASRDRAQGTEAFFGQGTRLTVV.

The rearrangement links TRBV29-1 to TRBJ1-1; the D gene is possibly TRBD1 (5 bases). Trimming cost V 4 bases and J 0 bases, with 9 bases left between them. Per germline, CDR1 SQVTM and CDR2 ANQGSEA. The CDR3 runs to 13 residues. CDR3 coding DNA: TGCAGCGTTGTTAGGGGACTGAACACTGAAGCTTTCTTT. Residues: CSVVRGLNTEAFF.

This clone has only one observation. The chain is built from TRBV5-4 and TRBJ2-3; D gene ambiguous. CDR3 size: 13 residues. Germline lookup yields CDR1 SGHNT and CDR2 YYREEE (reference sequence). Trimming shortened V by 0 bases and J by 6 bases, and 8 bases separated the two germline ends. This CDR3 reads CASSLDAKDTQYF. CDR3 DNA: TGTGCCAGCAGCTTGGATGCGAAGGATACGCAGTATTTT.

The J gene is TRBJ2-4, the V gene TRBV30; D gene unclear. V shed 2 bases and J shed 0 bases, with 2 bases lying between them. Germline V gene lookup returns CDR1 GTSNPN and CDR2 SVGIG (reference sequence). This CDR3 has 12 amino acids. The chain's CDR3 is CAWSPAKNIQYF. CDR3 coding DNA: TGTGCCTGGAGTCCAGCCAAAAACATTCAGTACTTC.

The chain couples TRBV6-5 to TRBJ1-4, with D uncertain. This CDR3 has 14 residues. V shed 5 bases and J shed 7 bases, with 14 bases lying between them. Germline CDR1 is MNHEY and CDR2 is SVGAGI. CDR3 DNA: TGTGCCAGCAGTCCTCGGATTCTGCGTGAAAAACTGTTTTTT. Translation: CASSPRILREKLFF.

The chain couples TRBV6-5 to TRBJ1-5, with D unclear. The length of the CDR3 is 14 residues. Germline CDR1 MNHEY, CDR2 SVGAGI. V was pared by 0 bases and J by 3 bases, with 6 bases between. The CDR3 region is CASSYSSANQPQHF. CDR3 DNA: TGTGCCAGCAGTTACTCGTCAGCCAATCAGCCCCAGCATTTT.